A single TCR beta chain is shown here with its context. Antigen: not known. This record comes from a study of beta chain features in type 1 diabetes. The wider study: Similarity in age, gender and cell yields was seen between patients and healthy donors. Whole-study results and caveats: A possible short-template PCR bias applies equally to patients and controls. Sequencing used cDNA, and cells with high TCR expression could therefore be over-represented.

Germline V gene lookup returns CDR1 SGHDN and CDR2 FVKESK. CDR3 size: 16 residues. V gave up 6 bases and J gave up 2 bases, with 16 bases separating them. The isolated RNA, all of it, was reverse transcribed, so expressed TCRB transcripts were what got sequenced. TCRdb's table, derived via immunoSEQ multiplex PCR, lists solely in-frame clones and lacks some. The sample carries under 400,000 clones, 15% to 20% recorded once. The sequencing sample was made of naive CD4+ T cells from blood. The chain couples TRBV14 to TRBJ1-4, with unresolved D. This TCR was sampled from a woman under 30 in good health. In nucleotides, the CDR3 is TGTGCCAGCAGTCCATCGGGAGGAGCCACTAATGAAAAACTGTTTTTT. This gives the protein CASSPSGGATNEKLFF. Full variable domain (outside the CDR3, taken from reference TRBV14 and TRBJ1-4): EAGVTQFPSHSVIEKGQTVTLRCDPISGHDNLYWYRRVMGKEIKFLLHFVKESKQDESGMPNNRFLAERTGGTYSTLKVQPAELEDSGVYFCASSPSGGATNEKLFFGSGTQLSVL.